What follows are 2 T cell receptor beta chains derived from one specimen sequenced in a study of blood T cells in healthy people across ages. A J-beta primer mix and a sample-barcoded 5' primer were used in a second PCR of roughly 6 to 12 cycles. Each CDR3 protein gets one entry after TCRdb re-called the 5' RACE reads with MiXCR. The table lists some 900,000 distinct CDR3 sequences, 48% of them singletons. The sequenced sample consisted of blood. The receptors stem from a young man in good health.

The chain is built from TRBV3-1 and TRBJ2-5; possibly TRBD1 or TRBD2 for D (6 bases each). Per the germline V gene, CDR1 is LGHDT and CDR2 is YNNKEL (reference sequence). The CDR3 covers 14 residues. The V end was cut by 7 bases, the J end by 5 bases, with 17 bases between. The CDR3 is CASILTGAGETQYF. The CDR3 DNA reads as TGTGCCAGCATCCTAACGGGGGCGGGGGAGACCCAGTACTTC.

The table lists this clonotype with a few counts. This chain links TRBV24-1 with TRBJ2-3, with D unresolved. V was cut by 7 bases and J by 6 bases, with 13 bases left in between. Germline V CDR1 and CDR2: KGHDR, SFDVKD. The CDR3 consists of 13 residues. The CDR3 sequence is CATRDRTDDTQYF. The CDR3 DNA follows: TGTGCCACCAGAGATAGGACGGACGATACGCAGTATTTT.